This entry lists 19 T cell receptor beta chains sequenced from one sample in a study of PD-1 blockade in classical Hodgkin lymphoma. Time point meaning: cycle 4 day 1 (C4D1), after five to seven weeks of nivolumab. Brentuximab vedotin exposure varied, and every patient relapsed after autologous stem cell transplantation. Assay used: immunoSEQ multiplex PCR; TCRdb lists only in-frame clones, some missing. The sample has about 18,000 clones; under 90% are singletons. The source was peripheral blood mononuclear cells (PBMCs), collected before the fourth cycle of nivolumab. The origin of the receptors is a human donor with classical Hodgkin lymphoma.

The chain carries TRBV7-9 and TRBJ2-3, with D uncertain. Germline assignment: CDR1 SEHNR and CDR2 FQNEAQ (reference sequence). V lost 5 bases and J 1 base, leaving 7 bases between the germline ends. The CDR3 contains 13 residues. DNA for the CDR3: TGTGCCAGCAGCGCGAGTGGCACAGATACGCAGTATTTT. Translating gives CASSASGTDTQYF. Based on the CDR3 plus reference TRBV7-9 and TRBJ2-3, the full variable domain is DTGVSQNPRHKITKRGQNVTFRCDPISEHNRLYWYRQTLGQGPEFLTYFQNEAQLEKSRLLSDRFSAERPKGSFSTLEIQRTEQGDSAMYLCASSASGTDTQYFGPGTRLTVL.

This chain joins TRBV5-4 and TRBJ1-1, with 8 bases identical to TRBD1. The V gene end was trimmed by 4 bases and the J gene end by 0 bases; junction bases not matched to a gene: 2. CDR3 length equals 14 residues. Germline CDR1 SGHNT, CDR2 YYREEE (reference sequence). The CDR3: CASSQGALNTEAFF. In DNA, the CDR3 is TGTGCCAGCAGCCAGGGGGCTCTGAACACTGAAGCTTTCTTT. Looking up the rest from reference TRBV5-4 and TRBJ1-1 gives the full variable domain: ETGVTQSPTHLIKTRGQQVTLRCSSQSGHNTVSWYQQALGQGPQFIFQYYREEENGRGNFPPRFSGLQFPNYSSELNVNALELDDSALYLCASSQGALNTEAFFGQGTRLTVV.

The chain employs TRBV7-8 and TRBJ1-1; a weak D match, TRBD1 (5 bases). Looked up from germline, CDR1 is SGHVS and CDR2 is FQNEAQ. With 3 bases removed from V and 4 bases from J, the gap between germline ends came to 15 bases. The CDR3 runs to 15 residues. In DNA form, the CDR3 reads TGTGCCAGCAGCTTCCTTCAGGGTGGGTCCACTGAAGCTTTCTTT. Its protein is CASSFLQGGSTEAFF.

This clone was counted a few times. Compared with germline, one end of the junction differs, possibly owing to a read error. The CDR3 is CASRSSGRTNLEQYF. Written as DNA, the CDR3 is TGTGCTAGCAGATCCTCCGGTCGGACAAATCTCGAGCAGTACTTC. The genes are TRBV7-7 and TRBJ2-7, with a tentative D call TRBD1 (5 bases). CDR1 is SSHAT, CDR2 FNYEAQ, per germline (reference sequence). This CDR3 spans 15 amino acids.

The genes are TRBV5-8 and TRBJ1-6; D remains unclear. V shed 4 bases and J shed 10 bases, with 9 bases lying between them. The CDR3 has 12 residues. Germline CDR1 SGHTS, CDR2 YDEGEE. CDR3: CASSTLKSPLHF. The CDR3 DNA sequence: TGTGCCAGCAGCACCCTTAAGTCACCCCTCCACTTT.

The chain links TRBV5-1 to TRBJ2-7; D is tentatively TRBD1 or TRBD2 (5 bases each). Trimming took off 4 bases at V and 0 bases at J, with 17 bases between the two ends. Germline lookup yields CDR1 SGHRS and CDR2 YFSETQ. This CDR3 region has 16 residues. The CDR3 protein is CASSRPEGYSSYEQYF. CDR3 sequence (DNA): TGCGCCAGCAGCCGACCCGAGGGGTATAGCTCCTACGAGCAGTACTTC.

The rearrangement joins TRBV6-8 to TRBJ1-5; a possible D gene is TRBD1 (5 bases). The germline gives CDR1 MNHGY, CDR2 SAAAGT. V lost 10 bases, J lost 4 bases, and 20 bases lay in between. The CDR3 sequence is 15 residues long. The CDR3 here is CATLTRDGENQPQHF. The CDR3 DNA follows: TGTGCCACTCTGACTAGGGACGGAGAAAATCAGCCCCAGCATTTT.

The chain links TRBV19 to TRBJ2-1, with D perhaps matching TRBD1 (5 bases). This CDR3 is 15 amino acids long. V lost 5 bases and J lost 2, with 13 bases in between. Germline V gene data show CDR1 as LNHDA and CDR2 as SQIVND (reference sequence). The CDR3 loop is CASSLGSGPYNEQFF. Written as DNA, the CDR3 is TGTGCCAGTAGTCTCGGGTCAGGGCCCTACAATGAGCAGTTCTTC.

The gene calls are TRBV1 and TRBJ1-6; the table names TRBD1, a call not compared with the DNA. TRBV1 is recorded as a pseudogene. The length of the CDR3 is 19 residues. The CDR3 DNA sequence: TGCACCAGCAGCCAATCAGGGGGACTTAAGAGCTCCTATAATTCACCCCTCCACTTT. Its protein product is CTSSQSGGLKSSYNSPLHF.

This clone was seen only once. This chain links TRBV6-5 with TRBJ1-2; TRBD1 is a possible D gene (5 bases). V was cut by 7 bases and J by 8 bases, with 17 bases left in between. CDR3 length: 13 residues. CDR1 is MNHEY and CDR2 is SVGAGI in the germline V gene. The CDR3 protein is CASTPGAKGGYTF. In DNA, the CDR3 is TGTGCCAGCACCCCCGGGGCCAAGGGAGGCTACACCTTC.

CDR3 coding DNA: TGTGCCAGCAGCTTAGTTGCAGGGGCCCAAGAGACCCAGTACTTC. Encoded protein: CASSLVAGAQETQYF. V usage is TRBV7-3 and J usage is TRBJ2-5, with D possibly TRBD1 on 6 matching bases. The CDR3 extends over 15 amino acids. Looked up from germline, CDR1 is SGHTA and CDR2 is FQGTGA. Trimming pared 2 bases from V and 1 base from J, leaving 11 bases between.

The gene calls are TRBV30 and TRBJ2-5; unclear D gene. The CDR3 runs to 12 residues. Trimming pared 2 bases from V and 3 bases from J, leaving 7 bases between. The germline CDR1 and CDR2 sequences are GTSNPN and SVGIG (reference sequence). CDR3 DNA sequence: TGTGCCTGGAGTCCCTCCAAAGAGACCCAGTACTTC. It translates to CAWSPSKETQYF.

This clone was seen a handful of times. This sequence joins TRBV2 and TRBJ2-3; 7 bases map to TRBD2. Germline CDR1 is SNHLY and CDR2 is FYNNEI. The CDR3 has 14 residues. J was trimmed by 2 bases and V by 8 bases; bases with no gene match: 7. The chain's CDR3 is CASSVGTTTDTQYF. The CDR3, as DNA: TGTGCCAGCTCCGTCGGGACTACCACAGATACGCAGTATTTT.

V and J are TRBV19 and TRBJ1-2; 9 bases are a match to TRBD1. This CDR3 contains 13 residues. The V gene's germline CDR1 is LNHDA and CDR2 SQIVND (reference sequence). Trimming cost V 5 bases and J 6 bases; bases outside gene matches: 4. The CDR3 DNA is TGTGCCAGTAGTTCCCGGGACAGGGATGGCTACACCTTC. As protein: CASSSRDRDGYTF.

This chain links TRBV5-1 with TRBJ2-2; D is uncertain. The germline CDR1 and CDR2 sequences are SGHRS and YFSETQ. This CDR3 comprises 15 residues. V was clipped by 4 bases and J by 5 bases, with 15 bases between them. The CDR3 protein is CASSETTTQTGELFF. The CDR3 DNA is TGCGCCAGCAGCGAAACCACGACCCAAACCGGGGAGCTGTTTTTT.

The gene calls are TRBV5-1 and TRBJ1-4; 11 bases match TRBD1. After removal of 2 bases from V and 5 bases from J, the junction contained 2 bases not matched to a gene. CDR3 size: 15 residues. CDR1 SGHRS and CDR2 YFSETQ come from the germline V gene. CDR3 residues: CASSLGQGANEKLFF. The CDR3 nucleotides read TGCGCCAGCAGCTTAGGACAGGGGGCGAATGAAAAACTGTTTTTT.

The V and J genes are TRBV6-5 and TRBJ1-2; no clear D. Trimming removed 5 bases at V and 3 bases at J, with 16 bases between. Germline-derived CDR1 and CDR2 are MNHEY and SVGAGI. The CDR3 length is 15 residues. CDR3 region: CASSPYSVDYYGYTF. The CDR3 DNA sequence: TGTGCCAGCAGTCCATACAGCGTAGATTACTATGGCTACACCTTC.

The chain is built from TRBV15 and TRBJ1-4; TRBD1 is a possible D gene (6 bases). Trimming shortened V by 3 bases and J by 5 bases, and 13 bases separated the two germline ends. The CDR3 is made up of 15 amino acids. Germline lookup yields CDR1 LNHNV and CDR2 YYDKDF (reference sequence). In nucleotides, the CDR3 is TGTGCCACCAGCAGTAACAGGGCTCTAAATGAAAAACTGTTTTTT. Its translation: CATSSNRALNEKLFF.

The chain links TRBV2 to TRBJ2-2; D may match TRBD1 or TRBD2 (5 bases each). This CDR3 spans 16 amino acids. Trimming removed 5 bases at V and 1 base at J, with 14 bases between. Germline-derived CDR1 and CDR2 are SNHLY and FYNNEI. The CDR3 DNA reads as TGTGCCAGCAGTCACTTGGGGACCGTGAACACCGGGGAGCTGTTTTTT. Translation gives CASSHLGTVNTGELFF.